This record looks at one TCR beta chain sequence and its context. CDR1 and CDR2 (germline): SGHKS, YYEKEE (reference sequence). CDR3 length equals 14 residues. Trimming at V came to 3 bases and at J to 5 bases, leaving 7 bases not matched to a gene. This table comes from immunoSEQ multiplex PCR, and its TCRdb copy is limited to in-frame clones, with some not included. The table records tens of thousands of clones, 70% to 80% of them present only once. This sample was included in a study of control samples from healthy donors and cancer patients. This chain joins TRBV5-5 and TRBJ2-7; TRBD1 aligns across 8 bases. The receptor was isolated from a man aged 60 to 69 with head and neck cancer. The sequenced material came from PBMCs. The DNA of the CDR3 is TGTGCCAGCAGCTACCGGACAGGGTTGGACGAGCAGTACTTC. Translation gives CASSYRTGLDEQYF.